This is a list of T cell receptor beta chains from one sample in a study of regulatory T cells in long-lasting Graves disease. TCRdb re-derived calls from the multiplex PCR reads in MiXCR, one entry per CDR3 protein. The sample carries hundreds of thousands of distinct CDR3 sequences, 30% recorded once. The sample in question was peripheral blood mononuclear cells (PBMCs), obtained when the disease was refractory, from a patient treated with antithyroid drugs. These receptors originate from a female donor with Graves disease. CDR3s include the opening cysteine and the closing phenylalanine or tryptophan. The order of the fields is CDR3 protein, CDR3 DNA, D gene, V gene, clone size, J gene. The D gene is left open where the match is weak. A row's size may be missing; if present it is once, few, many or a size class.

CDR3 protein: CASSYASGTGVNGYTF; CDR3 DNA: TGTGCCAGCAGTTACGCGTCCGGGACAGGGGTTAATGGCTACACCTTC; D gene: TRBD1; V gene: TRBV6-2/TRBV6-3; clone size: few; J gene: TRBJ1-2
CDR3 protein: CASSLWGDGYTF; CDR3 DNA: TGTGCCAGCAGTTTATGGGGGGATGGCTACACCTTC; D gene: -; V gene: TRBV12-3/TRBV12-4; clone size: many; J gene: TRBJ1-2
CDR3 protein: CASSAQFGGQPQHF; CDR3 DNA: TGTGCCAGCAGCGCCCAATTTGGGGGCCAGCCCCAGCATTTT; D gene: -; V gene: TRBV7-6; clone size: -; J gene: TRBJ1-5
CDR3 protein: CSARPPGGLNQPQHF; CDR3 DNA: TGCAGTGCTAGACCTCCAGGAGGGCTTAATCAGCCCCAGCATTTT; D gene: -; V gene: TRBV20-1; clone size: -; J gene: TRBJ1-5
CDR3 protein: CASSLWAGGKTYEQYF; CDR3 DNA: TGTGCCAGCAGTTTATGGGCGGGAGGGAAAACCTACGAGCAGTACTTC; D gene: TRBD2; V gene: TRBV12-3/TRBV12-4; clone size: few; J gene: TRBJ2-7
CDR3 protein: CSARVIGSPYEQYF; CDR3 DNA: TGCAGTGCTAGAGTCATCGGTTCTCCCTACGAGCAGTACTTC; D gene: -; V gene: TRBV20-1; clone size: -; J gene: TRBJ2-7
CDR3 protein: CASSYSIGQGYGYTF; CDR3 DNA: TGTGCCAGCAGTTACTCTATAGGGCAAGGCTATGGCTACACCTTC; D gene: -; V gene: TRBV6-9; clone size: many; J gene: TRBJ1-2
CDR3 protein: CASSYSIESAIAYEQYF; CDR3 DNA: TGTGCCAGCAGTTACTCCATCGAGAGCGCTATAGCCTACGAGCAGTACTTC; D gene: -; V gene: TRBV6-2/TRBV6-3; clone size: -; J gene: TRBJ2-7
CDR3 protein: CASSQEAGGEYF; CDR3 DNA: TGCGCCAGCAGCCAAGAGGCAGGGGGAGAGTACTTC; D gene: TRBD1; V gene: TRBV4-1; clone size: few; J gene: TRBJ2-5
CDR3 protein: CSVADGGDYGYTF; CDR3 DNA: TGCAGCGTTGCTGACGGTGGGGACTATGGCTACACCTTC; D gene: -; V gene: TRBV29-1; clone size: -; J gene: TRBJ1-2
CDR3 protein: CASRKRGPGQPQHF; CDR3 DNA: TGTGCCAGCAGGAAGCGGGGCCCGGGACAGCCCCAGCATTTT; D gene: -; V gene: TRBV6-1; clone size: -; J gene: TRBJ1-5
CDR3 protein: CASSTRDYQETQYF; CDR3 DNA: TGTGCCAGCAGTACCCGGGACTATCAAGAGACCCAGTACTTC; D gene: TRBD2; V gene: TRBV12-3/TRBV12-4; clone size: many; J gene: TRBJ2-5
CDR3 protein: CASSYVEAGNTIYF; CDR3 DNA: TGTGCCAGCAGTTACGTTGAGGCTGGAAACACCATATATTTT; D gene: -; V gene: TRBV6-5; clone size: -; J gene: TRBJ1-3
CDR3 protein: CAIGGQGHEQYF; CDR3 DNA: TGTGCCATCGGCGGACAGGGGCACGAGCAGTACTTC; D gene: TRBD1; V gene: TRBV10-3; clone size: few; J gene: TRBJ2-7
CDR3 protein: CAWTADSSQPQHF; CDR3 DNA: TGTGCCTGGACCGCAGACAGTTCCCAGCCCCAGCATTTT; D gene: -; V gene: TRBV30; clone size: -; J gene: TRBJ1-5
CDR3 protein: CASSLSTGTGNGYTF; CDR3 DNA: TGTGCCAGCAGCCTGTCTACCGGGACAGGGAATGGCTACACCTTC; D gene: TRBD1; V gene: TRBV7-9; clone size: -; J gene: TRBJ1-2